This record looks at one T cell receptor (beta chain) sequence and its context. Clones were read by immunoSEQ multiplex PCR, and TCRdb kept only the in-frame ones, dropping some. The table lists 150,000 to 200,000 clones, about 88% of them singletons. The data derive from a study of blood T cell repertoires in COVID-19. V lost 1 base to trimming and J lost 3 bases, with 6 bases between them. This CDR3 has 13 residues. Germline lookup yields CDR1 LGHDT and CDR2 YNNKEL (reference sequence). The rearrangement links TRBV3-1 (or the pseudogene TRBV3-2) to TRBJ1-1, with D hard to call. The sequence came from a woman between 18 and 30 years old who had recovered from COVID-19. Input material: PBMCs or T cells enriched from blood (not recorded which). CDR3 residues: CASSQGSDTEAFF. CDR3 nucleotides: TGTGCCAGCAGCCAAGGATCGGACACTGAAGCTTTCTTT.